A single sample is the source of the 2 T cell receptor beta chains below, sequenced in a study of control samples from healthy donors and cancer patients. Produced via immunoSEQ multiplex PCR; TCRdb's table is partial and in-frame only. Of some 120,000 clones in the sample, 80% to 90% were seen once. Sequenced material: PBMCs. These TCRs come from a woman in her forties or fifties with colorectal cancer.

The chain recombines TRBV7-9 with TRBJ1-2; D is uncertain. Trimming shortened V by 6 bases and J by 8 bases, and 22 bases separated the two germline ends. Germline V gene sequence: CDR1 SEHNR, CDR2 FQNEAQ (reference sequence). This CDR3 is built from 15 residues. In DNA, the CDR3 is TGTGCCAGCAGGTCTAACGGACCTCTCAAAGGGGGCTACACCTTC. Translation gives CASRSNGPLKGGYTF.

The DNA for the CDR3 is TGTGCCAGCTCATCGGGACAGGGAGGGATGAACACTGAAGCTTTCTTT. It encodes CASSSGQGGMNTEAFF. V usage is TRBV18 and J usage is TRBJ1-1, with TRBD1 matching over 9 bases. J was trimmed by 0 bases and V by 5 bases; bases with no gene match: 7. Germline lookup yields CDR1 KGHSH and CDR2 LQKENI. This CDR3 region has 16 residues.